These 6 T cell receptor beta chains share one sample of origin, sequenced in a study of T cells in women clearing cervical HPV infection. Clones were sequenced by immunoSEQ multiplex PCR, and TCRdb holds only the in-frame ones, with some missing. This sample contains tens of thousands of clones. Sequenced: blood buffy coat. Source of these receptors: a woman aged 18-69 years with a cervical HPV16 infection that either progressed to CIN3+ or cleared (not recorded which).

About this clone itself: The CDR3 goes on 3 residues after the read ends, and that part is filled in from the germline J gene. The chain carries TRBV6-2 or TRBV6-3 and TRBJ2-1, with 11 bases fitting TRBD2. Germline values: CDR1 MNHEY, CDR2 SVGEGT. With 7 bases clipped from V and 5 bases from J, the junction kept 4 bases outside the gene matches. The CDR3 sequence is 14 residues long. The CDR3 bases that were read are TGTGCCAGCACTTATAGCGGGAGGGACAATGAG. As protein: CASTYSGRDNE. The full-length CDR3 reads as CASTYSGRDNEQFF.

This clone is identified as medium-sized from frequency. The sequence runs out 3 residues before the end of the CDR3; the remainder is reconstructed from the germline J gene. The rearrangement joins TRBV2 to TRBJ2-7; D is undetermined. CDR3 size: 14 residues. CDR1 and CDR2 from the germline V gene are SNHLY and FYNNEI. Trimming shortened V by 2 bases and J by 2 bases, and 10 bases separated the two germline ends. The CDR3 region is CASSENPRAYEQYF. The CDR3 DNA, read in part, is TGTGCCAGCAGTGAAAACCCCCGGGCCTACGAG.

Of note for this clone: The CDR3 end lies 3 residues beyond the end of the read and is filled in from the germline J gene. The V call is TRBV11-2, the J call TRBJ2-3; D not certain. The germline gives CDR1 SGHAT, CDR2 FQNNGV. CDR3 size: 15 residues. V was cut by 0 bases and J by 2 bases, with 9 bases left in between. CDR3 residues: CASSLDGRSTDTQYF. The CDR3 bases that were read are TGTGCCAGCAGCTTAGACGGCAGGTCCACAGATACG. The full variable domain, with the rest looked up from reference TRBV11-2 and TRBJ2-3, is EAGVAQSPRYKIIEKRQSVAFWCNPISGHATLYWYQQILGQGPKLLIQFQNNGVVDDSQLPKDRFSAERLKGVDSTLKIQPAKLEDSAVYLCASSLDGRSTDTQYFGPGTRLTVL.

With respect to this clone: The sequenced fragment ends 3 residues before the CDR3 boundary, so the rest is inferred from the germline J gene. The chain carries TRBV10-3 and TRBJ2-3; 9 bases agree with TRBD2. The V gene end was trimmed by 8 bases and the J gene end by 0 bases; junction bases not matched to a gene: 3. The CDR3 runs 14 residues. The germline V gene encodes CDR1 ENHRY and CDR2 SYGVKD. The CDR3 loop reads CAIVSGGSTDTQYF. CDR3 DNA (partial): TGTGCCATCGTTAGCGGGGGTAGCACAGATACG.

A word on this clone: The read halts 3 residues ahead of the CDR3 end, with the missing end drawn from the germline J gene. V is TRBV20-1 and J is TRBJ2-3, with 8 bases aligning to TRBD2. Germline assignment: CDR1 DFQATT and CDR2 SNEGSKA (reference sequence). The trim removed 0 bases at V and 3 bases at J, leaving 5 bases unmatched. CDR3 length: 15 amino acids. The sequenced CDR3 bases are TGCAGTGCTAGAGATAGCGGGATCTCGACAGATACG. Its protein product is CSARDSGISTDT. In full, the CDR3 reads CSARDSGISTDTQYF.

This clone is deemed medium-sized by its frequency. Read coverage stops 3 residues before the CDR3 terminus; the germline J gene supplies the remainder. This chain uses TRBV30 with TRBJ2-7, with 10 bases matching TRBD2. The CDR3 loop spans 14 amino acids. The V gene end was trimmed by 2 bases and the J gene end by 3 bases; junction bases not matched to a gene: 4. Germline V gives CDR1 GTSNPN, CDR2 SVGIG (reference sequence). CDR3 sequence reads: CAWSPGTSVYEQYF. Incomplete CDR3 DNA: TGTGCCTGGAGTCCCGGGACTAGCGTCTACGAG.